The 27 T cell receptor beta chains below come from one sample, sequenced in a study of early T cells in non-severe SARS-CoV-2 infection. TCRdb passed the 5' RACE reads through MiXCR, listing each CDR3 protein once. In the table there are more than 25,000 distinct CDR3 sequences, over 4.5% of which are singletons. The input for sequencing was whole blood, taken at baseline. These receptors were obtained from an adult who was a healthcare worker with PCR-confirmed SARS-CoV-2 infection or an uninfected control (not recorded which).

This clonotype was seen ten or more times. V gene TRBV6-2 or TRBV6-3 combines with J gene TRBJ2-1; D is unclear. CDR1 is MNHEY, CDR2 SVGEGT, per germline. Trimming shortened V by 6 bases and J by 5 bases, and 17 bases separated the two germline ends. This CDR3 has 15 amino acids. The CDR3 DNA is TGTGCCAGCAGCCTATTAGCAGATCTAGACAATGAGCAGTTCTTC. Protein product: CASSLLADLDNEQFF.

The V gene is TRBV29-1, the J gene TRBJ2-1, with D perhaps TRBD1 (6 bases). CDR3 size: 12 residues. CDR1 SQVTM and CDR2 ANQGSEA come from the germline V gene. V dropped 7 bases and J dropped 5 bases, with 12 bases sitting between them. The chain's CDR3 is CSAAQGNNEQFF. The DNA of the CDR3 is TGCAGCGCCGCTCAGGGGAACAATGAGCAGTTCTTC.

This clonotype was counted at least ten times. The chain is built from TRBV7-9 and TRBJ2-3, with 9 bases fitting TRBD2. Per germline, CDR1 SEHNR and CDR2 FQNEAQ (reference sequence). The CDR3 extends over 15 amino acids. V shed 0 bases and J 4 bases; nucleotides not matched to a gene: 2. In nucleotides, the CDR3 is TGTGCCAGCAGCTTAGCTAGCGGGAGCTCAGATACGCAGTATTTT. Its protein product is CASSLASGSSDTQYF.

This clonotype was seen more than once but under ten times. This sequence joins TRBV12-3 or TRBV12-4 and TRBJ2-1, with D possibly TRBD2 on 6 matching bases. V lost 5 bases to trimming and J lost 5 bases, with 16 bases between them. This CDR3 has 15 residues. The CDR3 is CASSLGEDRHNEQFF. Written as DNA, the CDR3 is TGTGCCAGCAGTCTTGGGGAGGATAGGCACAATGAGCAGTTCTTC.

This clonotype came up a few times. V gene TRBV5-1 combines with J gene TRBJ2-7, with D unclear. The CDR3 is 14 amino acids. V lost 1 base, J lost 2 bases, and 10 bases lay in between. Per the germline V gene, CDR1 is SGHRS and CDR2 is YFSETQ. This chain's CDR3 is CASSLTGTAYEQYF. The CDR3 coding sequence is TGCGCCAGCAGCTTGACCGGAACCGCCTACGAGCAGTACTTC.

At least ten counts were recorded for this clonotype. The rearrangement uses TRBV27 and TRBJ1-2; weak D call: TRBD1 (6 bases). Trimming took 6 bases from V and 1 from J, leaving 18 bases between them. The germline V gene encodes CDR1 MNHEY and CDR2 SMNVEV (reference sequence). There are 16 residues in the CDR3. DNA of the CDR3: TGTGCCAGCAGGATAAGGGGGTCCAGGGATAACTATGGCTACACCTTC. Residues: CASRIRGSRDNYGYTF.

This clonotype came up many times. The chain recombines TRBV7-3 with TRBJ2-1; no definite D call. Germline lookup yields CDR1 SGHTA and CDR2 FQGTGA. The CDR3 extends over 15 amino acids. Trimming shortened V by 2 bases and J by 9 bases, and 17 bases separated the two germline ends. The CDR3 loop is CASSLVTSLVAEQFF. CDR3 DNA: TGTGCCAGCAGCTTAGTGACTTCACTTGTAGCTGAGCAGTTCTTC.

In this sample, this clonotype turned up many times. This rearrangement joins TRBV27 to TRBJ2-7, with D possibly matching TRBD1 (5 bases). Germline V gives CDR1 MNHEY, CDR2 SMNVEV (reference sequence). Trimming stripped 5 bases from V and 6 bases from J, with 17 bases between. The CDR3 spans 14 residues. CDR3 in amino acids: CASSPAMGRFEQYF. The CDR3, as DNA: TGTGCCAGCAGTCCAGCTATGGGGCGGTTCGAGCAGTACTTC.

This clonotype was seen repeatedly, ten times or more. This rearrangement joins TRBV7-9 to TRBJ2-7, with D perhaps matching TRBD1 (5 bases). CDR1 SEHNR and CDR2 FQNEAQ come from the germline V gene (reference sequence). The CDR3 consists of 17 residues. V dropped 5 bases and J dropped 7 bases, with 27 bases sitting between them. CDR3 bases: TGTGCCAGCAGCCCCGCCTCCGAAAGGGGTCTTCTTGTGGAGCAGTACTTC. It yields the protein CASSPASERGLLVEQYF.

This clonotype was seen ten or more times. This chain connects TRBV29-1 to TRBJ2-3; 8 bases align to TRBD1. Trimming took 6 bases from V and 2 from J; bases not matched to a gene: 10. The germline CDR1 and CDR2 sequences are SQVTM and ANQGSEA. This CDR3 region has 15 residues. The CDR3 sequence: CSVIQGVFDTDTQYF. The DNA for the CDR3 is TGCAGCGTGATACAGGGGGTTTTTGACACAGATACGCAGTATTTT.

This clonotype was counted many times. This chain links TRBV11-3 with TRBJ2-3, with a possible D match to TRBD1 (6 bases). The CDR3 extends over 17 amino acids. Between the trimmed V and J ends, which lost 5 bases and 5 bases, there was a span of 23 bases. Germline V lookup: CDR1 SGHNT, CDR2 YENEEA. The DNA of the CDR3 is TGTGCCAGCAGCCTAGGGGGATCTTGGGGAACACAAGATACGCAGTATTTT. Translated, it gives CASSLGGSWGTQDTQYF.

The table lists this clonotype with many counts. The V gene is TRBV29-1, the J gene TRBJ2-2; D is unclear. The germline V gene encodes CDR1 SQVTM and CDR2 ANQGSEA. V lost 6 bases and J lost 6, with 14 bases in between. CDR3 size: 13 residues. The CDR3 DNA reads TGCAGCGTCCGAAAGGACCTGGCCGGGGAGCTGTTTTTT. Translation: CSVRKDLAGELFF.

This clonotype was seen ten or more times. The chain is built from TRBV29-1 and TRBJ2-6, with 7 bases lining up with TRBD1. The CDR3 contains 16 residues. Germline V gives CDR1 SQVTM, CDR2 ANQGSEA. V shed 1 base, J shed 8 bases, and the junction held 11 bases outside the gene matches. CDR3 in DNA: TGCAGCGTTGAAGTGGGCAGGGGGACCGGGACCAACGTCCTGACTTTC. Its protein product is CSVEVGRGTGTNVLTF.

This clonotype was observed many times. The V gene is TRBV12-3 or TRBV12-4, the J gene TRBJ2-5; D may correspond to TRBD1 or TRBD2 (6 bases each). The CDR3 is 14 amino acids. V was trimmed by 9 bases and J by 5 bases, leaving 19 bases between them. CDR3 bases: TGTGCCAGTTCGAAGGGGGGTGCCTCTGAGACCCAGTACTTC. Protein product: CASSKGGASETQYF.

The V gene is TRBV7-6, the J gene TRBJ2-7, with D possibly matching TRBD1 (6 bases). The V end lost 5 bases, the J end lost 5 bases, and 13 bases lay between the germline ends. In germline, CDR1 is SGHVS, CDR2 FNYEAQ. The CDR3 is 13 residues long. As DNA, the CDR3 is TGTGCCAGCAGCCGAAACAGGGCCCACGAGCAGTACTTC. Encoded protein: CASSRNRAHEQYF. The full variable domain, rest sourced from reference TRBV7-6 and TRBJ2-7, is GAGVSQSPRYKVTKRGQDVALRCDPISGHVSLYWYRQALGQGPEFLTYFNYEAQQDKSGLPNDRFSAERPEGSISTLTIQRTEQRDSAMYRCASSRNRAHEQYFGPGTRLTVT.

This clonotype was seen many times. The chain is built from TRBV12-3 or TRBV12-4 and TRBJ2-7, with D tentatively TRBD2 (6 bases). V lost 10 bases and J 0 bases, leaving 25 bases between the germline ends. The CDR3 is made up of 17 amino acids. The DNA of the CDR3 is TGTGCCACCGCGCAACAGCGCCCAGGAGGGAGCTCCTACGAGCAGTACTTC. The encoded protein is CATAQQRPGGSSYEQYF.

The J gene is TRBJ2-2, the V gene TRBV7-9, with D possibly matching TRBD2 (5 bases). The V end was cut by 5 bases, the J end by 4 bases, with 17 bases between. From germline, CDR1 is SEHNR and CDR2 FQNEAQ (reference sequence). CDR3 length: 16 amino acids. CDR3 coding DNA: TGTGCCAGCAGCCCGAGGGCCTCGCAAGGCACCGGGGAGCTGTTTTTT. It is translated as CASSPRASQGTGELFF.

There are many counts of this clonotype. The gene calls are TRBV5-6 and TRBJ2-7; 8 nucleotides match TRBD1. This CDR3 has 14 amino acids. V was clipped by 0 bases and J by 4 bases; unmatched bases: 3. CDR1 and CDR2 from the germline V gene are SGHDT and YYEEEE. The CDR3 region has the DNA TGTGCCAGCAGCTTGGGACAGGGGCGTTACGAGCAGTACTTC. Its translation is CASSLGQGRYEQYF.

In this sample, this clonotype turned up many times. The chain combines TRBV28 with TRBJ2-7; 8 nucleotides align to TRBD1. Germline CDR1 reads MDHEN; CDR2 reads SYDVKM. The CDR3 loop spans 14 amino acids. J was trimmed by 5 bases and V by 2 bases; bases with no gene match: 5. CDR3 region: CASSLGDRGHEQYF. In DNA form, the CDR3 reads TGTGCCAGCAGTTTAGGAGACAGGGGACACGAGCAGTACTTC.

The chain uses TRBV11-3 and TRBJ2-3; D call uncertain. The CDR3 runs 14 residues. The V end was cut by 5 bases, the J end by 0 bases, with 9 bases between. Germline V gene sequence: CDR1 SGHNT, CDR2 YENEEA. The CDR3 is CASSLVSSTDTQYF. The CDR3 DNA is TGTGCCAGCAGCCTAGTCTCTAGCACAGATACGCAGTATTTT.

This clonotype was observed a handful of times. The chain carries TRBV12-3 or TRBV12-4 and TRBJ1-1, with D unresolved. The CDR3 covers 13 residues. V shed 5 bases and J shed 8 bases, with 15 bases lying between them. The CDR3 sequence: CASSPPHESEAFF. CDR3 nucleotide sequence: TGTGCCAGCAGTCCCCCCCACGAGTCCGAAGCTTTCTTT.

The count of this clonotype is one. One base away lies a much larger clone, so this may be a sequencing read error. The V gene is TRBV4-1, the J gene TRBJ1-2; D unresolved. The CDR3 sequence is 11 residues long. Germline V gives CDR1 MGHRA, CDR2 YSYEKL. The CDR3 bases are TGCGCCAGCAGCCAAGAGAGTGGCTGCACCTTC. Protein: CASSQESGCTF.

This clonotype was detected ten times or more. The V call is TRBV11-3, the J call TRBJ1-1; D is unclear. From germline, CDR1 is SGHNT and CDR2 YENEEA. V was trimmed by 5 bases and J by 0 bases, leaving 13 bases between them. The CDR3 totals 15 residues. Written as DNA, the CDR3 is TGTGCCAGCAGCCTCCTCACCCTGTTGAACACTGAAGCTTTCTTT. Amino acid sequence: CASSLLTLLNTEAFF.

This clonotype was counted at least ten times. V usage is TRBV20-1 and J usage is TRBJ2-5, with 11 bases fitting TRBD2. The germline V gene has CDR1 DFQATT and CDR2 SNEGSKA (reference sequence). CDR3 length: 14 residues. The V and J ends lost 5 bases and 6 bases, in that order; junction bases with no gene match: 8. In nucleotides, the CDR3 is TGCAGTGCTGGACGACTAGCGGGAACGCAGACCCAGTACTTC. This gives the protein CSAGRLAGTQTQYF.

This clonotype was counted at least ten times. This rearrangement joins TRBV11-2 to TRBJ2-1; 8 nucleotides line up with TRBD2. V lost 6 bases and J lost 8; bases outside the gene matches: 15. The CDR3 has 16 amino acids. Germline V CDR1 and CDR2: SGHAT, FQNNGV. The CDR3: CASRGGIFSGEDEQFF. CDR3 in DNA: TGTGCCAGCAGGGGCGGGATTTTTAGCGGGGAGGATGAGCAGTTCTTC.

In this sample, this clonotype turned up many times. J is TRBJ2-3 and V is TRBV20-1; D gene unclear. Germline CDR1 DFQATT, CDR2 SNEGSKA (reference sequence). Trimming stripped 4 bases from V and 2 bases from J, with 13 bases between. This CDR3 is built from 14 residues. CDR3 residues: CSATLGADTDTQYF. In DNA form, the CDR3 reads TGCAGTGCTACACTCGGCGCGGACACAGATACGCAGTATTTT.

In its sample, this clonotype was seen many times. The chain links TRBV10-2 to TRBJ1-2; D may be TRBD1 (6 bases). Trimming stripped 6 bases from V and 5 bases from J, with 16 bases between. Germline CDR1 reads WSHSY; CDR2 reads SAAADI. The CDR3 has 14 amino acids. DNA of the CDR3: TGCGCCAGCAGCCCCCCCTGGGGGCGGTATGGCTACACCTTC. This codes for CASSPPWGRYGYTF.